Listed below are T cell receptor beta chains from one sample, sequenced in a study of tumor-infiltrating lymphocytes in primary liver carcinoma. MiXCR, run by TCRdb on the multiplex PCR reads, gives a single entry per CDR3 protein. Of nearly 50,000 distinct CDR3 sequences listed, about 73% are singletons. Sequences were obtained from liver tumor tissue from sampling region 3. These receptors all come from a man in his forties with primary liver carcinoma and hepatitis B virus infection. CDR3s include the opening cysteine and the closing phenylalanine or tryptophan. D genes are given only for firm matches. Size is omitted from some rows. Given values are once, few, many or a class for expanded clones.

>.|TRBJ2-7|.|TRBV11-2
TGTGCCAGCAGCTTAACTGACACAGCCTACAAGGAGTACTTC
CASSLTDTAYKEYF
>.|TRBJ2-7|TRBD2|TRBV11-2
TGTGCCATCAGCTTATCCGTTGGACTACCGGGAGGGGGGTACAAGCAGTACTTC
CAISLSVGLPGGGYKQYF
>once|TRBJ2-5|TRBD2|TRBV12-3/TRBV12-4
TGTGCCAGCAGTTTCCCCCGAGAACTAGCGGGCATAGAGACCCAGTACTTC
CASSFPRELAGIETQYF
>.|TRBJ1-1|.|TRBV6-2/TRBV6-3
TGTGCTAGAAGTCGGGGATTTGTAGCTTTCTTT
CARSRGFVAFF
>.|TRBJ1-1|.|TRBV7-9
TGTGCCAGCAGCTCAAGTGGGGGTACTGAAGCTCTCTTC
CASSSSGGTEALF
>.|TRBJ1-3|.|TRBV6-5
TGTGCCAGTAGGATGAGAGGGGACTCATACACCATATATTTT
CASRMRGDSYTIYF
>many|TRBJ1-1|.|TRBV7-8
TGTGCCAGCAGCCCGACGGAATCAGTGAACACTGAAGCTTTCTTT
CASSPTESVNTEAFF
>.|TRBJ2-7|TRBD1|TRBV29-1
TGCAGTGTTGAAGAAGAAGGACAGGGGATCTACGAGCAGTACTTC
CSVEEEGQGIYEQYF
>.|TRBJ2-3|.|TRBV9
TGTGCCAGCAGCGTAGTTAACACAGATACGCAGTATTTT
CASSVVNTDTQYF
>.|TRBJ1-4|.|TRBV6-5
TGTGCCAGCAGAACAAGGGTCGGTGATAAAAAACTGTTTTTT
CASRTRVGDKKLFF
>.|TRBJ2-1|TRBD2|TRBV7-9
TGTGCCAGCAGCTTAAGTGGCGGGAGGGCCGTTGAGCAGTCCTTC
CASSLSGGRAVEQSF
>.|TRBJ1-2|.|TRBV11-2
TGTGCCAGAAGCTTAGAGGGGAATTATGGCGACACCTTC
CARSLEGNYGDTF
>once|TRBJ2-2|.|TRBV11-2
TGTGCCAGCAGTTTAGCAGGAGCCTACACCGGGGAGCCGTTTTTT
CASSLAGAYTGEPFF
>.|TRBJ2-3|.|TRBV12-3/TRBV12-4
TGTGTCAGCAGCTCTGGACGGACAGATACGCAGTATTTT
CVSSSGRTDTQYF
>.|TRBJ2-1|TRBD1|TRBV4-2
TGTGCCAGCAGCCAAGATGGTACAGGGGACAATGGGCAGTTCTTC
CASSQDGTGDNGQFF
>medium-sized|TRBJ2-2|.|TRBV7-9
TGTGCCAGCAGCTTAGAAGTGAACACCGGGGAGCTGTTTTTT
CASSLEVNTGELFF
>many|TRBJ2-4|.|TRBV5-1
TGCGCCAGCAGCTCCAGTCTGGGGGGCAGGGACATTCAGTACTTC
CASSSSLGGRDIQYF
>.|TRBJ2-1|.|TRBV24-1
TGTGCCACCAGAGAAGTAGGAGGGACCTACAATGAGCAGTTCTTC
CATREVGGTYNEQFF
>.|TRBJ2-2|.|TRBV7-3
TGTACCAGCAGCTTAACAGGGGGGGTCGGGGAGCTGTTTTTT
CTSSLTGGVGELFF
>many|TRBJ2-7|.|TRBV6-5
TGTGCCAGCAGTTACTCCAGCTCCTACGAGCAGTACTTC
CASSYSSSYEQYF